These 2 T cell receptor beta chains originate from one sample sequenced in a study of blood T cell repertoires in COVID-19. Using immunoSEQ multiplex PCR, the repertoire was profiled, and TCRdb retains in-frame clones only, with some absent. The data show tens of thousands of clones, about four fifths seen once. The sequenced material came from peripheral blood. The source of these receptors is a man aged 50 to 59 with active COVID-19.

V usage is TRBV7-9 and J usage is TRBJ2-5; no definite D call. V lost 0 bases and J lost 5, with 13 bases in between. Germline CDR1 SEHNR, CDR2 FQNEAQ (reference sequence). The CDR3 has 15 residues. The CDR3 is CASSLAEAPGETQYF. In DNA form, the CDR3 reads TGTGCCAGCAGCTTAGCAGAGGCACCTGGGGAGACCCAGTACTTC.

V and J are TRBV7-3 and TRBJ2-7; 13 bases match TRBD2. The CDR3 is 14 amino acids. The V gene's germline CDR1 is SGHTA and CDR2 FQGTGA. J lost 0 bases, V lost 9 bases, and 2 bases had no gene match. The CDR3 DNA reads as TGTGCCAGACTAGCGGGAGGGCCCTCCTACGAGCAGTACTTC. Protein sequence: CARLAGGPSYEQYF.